This TCR beta chain was sequenced for a study of shared clonotypes between healthy human individuals (TCRdb year 2020). A note on the overall study: A few men and a couple of women, aged 18 to 49 years, made up the cohort. Per donor, three plates each were used for CD4 naive and CD4 memory, two for CD8 naive, and one for CD8 memory. To estimate repertoire size and how much clonotype sharing occurs between individuals, the study deeply sequenced the blood TCR repertoires of 5 or 6 healthy adults. To increase sequencing depth and limit assay-specific biases, different laboratories used diverse techniques to prepare libraries and sequence TCR repertoires. Leukapheresis yielded between about 0.9 and 10 billion PBMCs per donor.

In regard to this clone: Its antigen is currently not known. Nothing much larger sits one base from this clone, and base qualities are not available.

Using the deep immunoSEQ assay, TCR CDR3 regions were amplified from genomic DNA by multiplex PCR. Extracted genomic DNA from each cell subset was distributed evenly across all wells of several immunoSEQ 96-well plates, and each plate was treated as a replicate. For sorted subsets, around 200 ng genomic DNA, equal to tens of thousands of T cell genomes, was loaded into each replicate PCR. Purified libraries were quantified with a Qubit 3.0 fluorometer, sized on a Bioanalyzer 2100, and re-quantified with the KAPA Library Quantification kit. Each immunoSEQ 96-well plate was sequenced on its own single-read 150-cycle Illumina NextSeq 550 flow cell. The authors processed their data as follows. Because the immunoSEQ output held only junctional sequences and lacked quality scores, the filtering could not match the filtering applied to full-length reads. To assign V/J genes and CDR3, sequences were annotated against IMGT germline references using PyIR, a Python wrapper for IgBLAST v1.9. Reads were removed for weak V/J assignments (E-value above 1e-6), missing CDR3, stop codons, out-of-frame junctions, or ambiguous translated residues. V3J clonotypes were defined as sequences sharing an identical inferred V gene, J gene, and CDR3 amino acid sequence. To compute the percentage overlap between repertoires, the number of shared unique clonotypes was divided by the size of the smaller repertoire. Richness of each repertoire was evaluated using RTK rarefaction, the Chao1 estimator, and Recon v2.1 estimates of unobserved clonotypes. OLGA was used to compute generation probabilities for all TCRbeta clonotypes that the gDNA method yielded from four donors. TCRdb holds this immuneACCESS table with in-frame rearrangements only. Some clones are missing; in checked studies, unresolved V genes explain under half, and the rest has no known cause. V, J and clone size reflect that table, while D and trimming were determined from the DNA. This sample gives millions of clones in total; about 92% of them show up just once. The top ten clones comprise around 0.15% of the sample.

The CDR3 contains 14 residues, cysteine and phenylalanine counted. Solely the CDR3 DNA is kept, with 42 bases framed from the first base. Sequences SQVTM (CDR1) and ANQGSEA (CDR2) are obtained from the germline V gene. V loses 4 bases at its end and J loses 5 bases; junction bases beyond the gene matches: 10. The study at large found these results: Compared with non-shared clonotypes, clonotypes shared by all four sorted-subset donors had higher generation probabilities. Based on pairwise subsampling, the degree of clonotype sharing among donors was expected to be affected by sequencing depth. The genetic and exposure-history diversity represented was limited by the small number of donors. Estimated clonotype richness was generally larger for naive than for memory subsets. Incomplete sequencing was indicated by rarefaction of sorted-subset datasets, despite the large sequencing depth. Sampling was restricted to blood, and TCR repertoires in tissues likely differ from the TCR repertoires found in blood. Roughly 5% of naive CD4, 3% to 4% of naive CD8, about 2.1% of memory CD4, and over 0.35% of memory CD8 clonotypes were shared across a few donors.

Donors were healthy HIV-negative adults with no recently reported acute infections or vaccinations. All donors were Caucasian adults living in Nashville, Tennessee, USA. CD4+ T cells were enriched through magnetic negative selection, after which naive cells were positively selected on CD45RA and the remaining negative fraction served as the memory subset. Blood was obtained by leukapheresis, after which PBMCs were separated by Ficoll-Histopaque density gradient centrifugation and cryopreserved in liquid nitrogen vapor phase. Analytical flow cytometry was used to check the purity and quantity of every magnetically sorted T cell population. Genomic DNA was isolated from every sorted fraction and measured by UV absorbance on a Nanodrop 2000c.

The source is a young man in good health. The V and J segments used are TRBV29-1 and TRBJ2-7; 8 bases in between match TRBD2. The sample comprised naive CD4+ T cells sorted from blood. The sample's cell subset or site, from its label and the paper: CD45RA+ positively selected. The CDR3 in this case is CSVALAGVGNEQYF. The sequence in DNA is TGCAGCGTTGCTCTAGCGGGTGTAGGGAACGAGCAGTACTTC.